Below, 23 T cell receptor beta chains from the same sample are listed, as sequenced in a study of blood T cell repertoires in COVID-19 (dated by TCRdb to 2020 to 2021). Libraries were prepared through the immunoSEQ multiplex PCR assay. As stored in TCRdb, this immuneACCESS dataset retains in-frame rearrangements with V and J assigned. A fraction of the clones does not appear; measured against another copy, unresolved V genes explain less than half of the discrepancy, and the remainder lacks a known reason. The table for this sample lists some 100,000 clones; approximately 81% of them were counted only once. Together, the top ten hold over 10% of the sample. Sequenced sample: peripheral blood. Every receptor here comes from a human donor in a cohort sampled during active COVID-19.

This chain connects TRBV14 to TRBJ2-7, with D maybe TRBD1 (5 bases). The V gene's germline CDR1 is SGHDN and CDR2 FVKESK. V gave up 4 bases and J gave up 6 bases, with 13 bases separating them. The CDR3 totals 13 residues. Written as DNA, the CDR3 is TGTGCCAGCAGCCCCCTCGGACAACTCGAGCAGTACTTC. Amino acid sequence: CASSPLGQLEQYF.

CDR3 in amino acids: CASRALQSTEAFF. The DNA for the CDR3 is TGCGCCAGCAGAGCCCTTCAATCCACTGAAGCTTTCTTT. This rearrangement joins TRBV10-2 to TRBJ1-1; the D is unclear. Germline values: CDR1 WSHSY, CDR2 SAAADI. The CDR3 totals 13 residues. The germline V and J ends were trimmed by 6 bases and 4 bases, with 12 bases remaining between them.

The chain employs TRBV9 and TRBJ2-3, with D possibly TRBD2 on 7 matching bases. This CDR3 contains 16 residues. V lost 3 bases and J 5 bases, leaving 19 bases between the germline ends. The germline CDR1 and CDR2 sequences are SGDLS and YYNGEE. The CDR3 spells CASSARLGGPIDTQYF. Written as DNA, the CDR3 is TGTGCCAGCAGCGCCAGGCTGGGGGGGCCTATAGATACGCAGTATTTT. The variable domain in full, with the rest retrieved from reference TRBV9 and TRBJ2-3, is DSGVTQTPKHLITATGQRVTLRCSPRSGDLSVYWYQQSLDQGLQFLIQYYNGEERAKGNILERFSAQQFPDLHSELNLSSLELGDSALYFCASSARLGGPIDTQYFGPGTRLTVL.

V gene TRBV3-1 (or the pseudogene TRBV3-2) combines with J gene TRBJ2-3, with D possibly being TRBD2 (7 bases). This CDR3 is 15 amino acids long. Germline V gene lookup returns CDR1 LGHDT and CDR2 YNNKEL (reference sequence). V lost 4 bases to trimming and J lost 5 bases, with 16 bases between them. The CDR3 loop is CASSPRQGRGDTQYF. CDR3 DNA sequence: TGTGCCAGCAGCCCAAGGCAGGGGAGGGGAGATACGCAGTATTTT.

The chain links TRBV10-1 to TRBJ2-3; 8 bases are shared with TRBD1. The germline CDR1 and CDR2 sequences are WNHNN and SYGVQD (reference sequence). The CDR3 has 13 residues. J was trimmed by 6 bases and V by 5 bases; bases with no gene match: 4. The CDR3 DNA reads TGCGCCAGCAGTCAGGACAGGGTGGATACGCAGTATTTT. Protein product: CASSQDRVDTQYF.

The genes are TRBV19 and TRBJ2-7; a weak D match, TRBD2 (6 bases). Trimming took 4 bases from V and 3 from J, leaving 13 bases between them. The CDR3 spans 14 residues. Germline V lookup: CDR1 LNHDA, CDR2 SQIVND (reference sequence). CDR3 sequence reads: CASSTGTVVYEQYF. The CDR3 DNA is TGTGCCAGTAGTACCGGGACTGTGGTCTACGAGCAGTACTTC.

V usage is TRBV3-1 (or the pseudogene TRBV3-2) and J usage is TRBJ2-3; TRBD2 is a possible D gene (5 bases). Germline loops: CDR1 LGHDT, CDR2 YNNKEL (reference sequence). This CDR3 is 17 amino acids long. V was trimmed by 4 bases and J by 3 bases, leaving 20 bases between them. In DNA form, the CDR3 reads TGTGCCAGCAGCCCCTCTTTGGCGGGTCGAACTACAGATACGCAGTATTTT. Translated: CASSPSLAGRTTDTQYF.

This rearrangement joins TRBV18 to TRBJ1-5; 9 bases map to TRBD1. J was trimmed by 3 bases and V by 3 bases; bases with no gene match: 6. This CDR3 has 16 residues. Germline CDR1 and CDR2: KGHSH and LQKENI. CDR3 nucleotide sequence: TGTGCCAGCTCACCTATAAGGACAGGGGCCAATCAGCCCCAGCATTTT. As protein: CASSPIRTGANQPQHF.

The rearrangement uses TRBV10-2 and TRBJ2-4; 8 bases are shared with TRBD2. Germline-derived CDR1 and CDR2 are WSHSY and SAAADI. V gave up 5 bases and J gave up 11 bases; unmatched junction bases: 5. CDR3 length: 12 amino acids. For the CDR3, the DNA is TGCGCCAGCAGTCTAGTAGCGGGATTTCAGTACTTC. It is translated as CASSLVAGFQYF.

The chain joins TRBV5-8 to TRBJ1-6; D is perhaps TRBD1 (6 bases). The CDR3 sequence is 16 residues long. V lost 4 bases and J lost 6, with 17 bases in between. Germline lookup yields CDR1 SGHTS and CDR2 YDEGEE. The CDR3 DNA is TGTGCCAGCAGCCGAAGGGGGACCACCCGTAATTCACCCCTCCACTTT. This codes for CASSRRGTTRNSPLHF.

This clone came up a few times. Other DNA sequences from this sample encode an identical CDR3 as well. The J gene is TRBJ2-3, the V gene TRBV4-3, with 11 positions matching TRBD2. This CDR3 contains 16 residues. With 1 base clipped from V and 2 bases from J, the junction kept 2 bases outside the gene matches. Germline CDR1 LGHNA, CDR2 YSLEER. CDR3 DNA: TGCGCCAGCAGCCAAGGACTAGCGGGGATCACAGATACGCAGTATTTT. Translation gives CASSQGLAGITDTQYF.

This clone was counted once. The chain is built from TRBV11-2 and TRBJ1-4; maybe TRBD1 (6 bases). The CDR3 is 13 residues long. The ends were cut back, 5 bases at V and 8 bases at J, with 12 bases in the middle. Per germline, CDR1 SGHAT and CDR2 FQNNGV. CDR3 in amino acids: CASSPRTDEKLFF. CDR3 nucleotides: TGTGCCAGCAGCCCCCGGACAGACGAAAAACTGTTTTTT.

The gene calls are TRBV6-5 and TRBJ2-1; 11 bases fit TRBD2. The CDR3 contains 14 residues. The trim removed 7 bases at V and 6 bases at J, leaving 5 bases unmatched. Germline V gene lookup returns CDR1 MNHEY and CDR2 SVGAGI. The CDR3 DNA follows: TGTGCCAGCAAACGACTAGCGGGGCTCAATGAGCAGTTCTTC. Encoded protein: CASKRLAGLNEQFF.

The chain uses TRBV18 and TRBJ1-2; D gene unclear. Germline lookup yields CDR1 KGHSH and CDR2 LQKENI. V lost 2 bases and J 7 bases, leaving 14 bases between the germline ends. The CDR3 loop spans 14 amino acids. The CDR3 is CASSPTDATSGYTF. For the CDR3, the DNA is TGTGCCAGCTCACCAACGGACGCTACTAGTGGCTACACCTTC.

The chain is built from TRBV19 and TRBJ2-7; a possible D gene is TRBD1 (5 bases). There are 14 residues in the CDR3. Germline assignment: CDR1 LNHDA and CDR2 SQIVND (reference sequence). V dropped 8 bases and J dropped 3 bases, with 17 bases sitting between them. The CDR3 region is CASRIRDEDYEQYF. The CDR3 DNA reads TGTGCCAGTCGAATCAGGGATGAGGACTACGAGCAGTACTTC.

This chain connects TRBV5-1 to TRBJ1-1; 8 bases are a match to TRBD1. Germline assignment: CDR1 SGHRS and CDR2 YFSETQ. With V trimmed by 3 bases and J by 5 bases, 6 bases remained unmatched. The CDR3 covers 14 residues. The CDR3 reads CASSSSRGRTEAFF. The DNA for the CDR3 is TGCGCCAGCAGCTCTTCCAGGGGGCGGACTGAAGCTTTCTTT.

The chain links TRBV28 to TRBJ1-2; D not resolved. The germline V gene encodes CDR1 MDHEN and CDR2 SYDVKM. The CDR3 consists of 12 residues. The V end lost 4 bases, the J end lost 4 bases, and 7 bases lay between the germline ends. For the CDR3, the DNA is TGTGCCAGCAGTTCAACAGCCTATGGCTACACCTTC. This gives the protein CASSSTAYGYTF.

Only a few counts were recorded for this clone. The chain combines TRBV9 with TRBJ1-6, with D possibly TRBD1 on 5 matching bases. From germline, CDR1 is SGDLS and CDR2 YYNGEE. There are 15 residues in the CDR3. Deletions cut 2 bases from V and 3 bases from J, with 9 bases between. CDR3 in amino acids: CASSVEGIYNSPLHF. The CDR3 coding sequence is TGTGCCAGCAGCGTGGAGGGGATCTATAATTCACCCCTCCACTTT.

This chain connects TRBV5-1 to TRBJ2-7; 13 bases are shared with TRBD2. V lost 5 bases to trimming and J lost 4 bases; unmatched junction nucleotides: 12. This CDR3 has 17 amino acids. Germline V lookup: CDR1 SGHRS, CDR2 YFSETQ. The CDR3 is CASRPGGTSGIKYEQYF. CDR3 sequence (DNA): TGCGCCAGCAGACCCGGAGGGACTAGCGGGATCAAATACGAGCAGTACTTC.

This chain links TRBV5-1 with TRBJ2-7; possible D gene TRBD1, 6 bases. Germline-derived CDR1 and CDR2 are SGHRS and YFSETQ. Trimming took off 4 bases at V and 2 bases at J, with 13 bases between the two ends. The CDR3 consists of 14 residues. The CDR3 region has the DNA TGCGCCAGCAGCGCAGGGGAGTTCACCTACGAGCAGTACTTC. Its protein product is CASSAGEFTYEQYF.

The rearrangement joins TRBV5-1 to TRBJ2-5; 14 bases fit TRBD2. The CDR3 is made up of 17 amino acids. Germline loops: CDR1 SGHRS, CDR2 YFSETQ. With V trimmed by 1 base and J by 5 bases, 7 bases remained unmatched. CDR3 nucleotide sequence: TGCGCCAGCAGCTTGATCGGGACTAGCGGGGGAGAGGAGACCCAGTACTTC. Translating it yields CASSLIGTSGGEETQYF.

Of note for this clone: One junction end does not reproduce the germline sequence, and a read error may be involved. The sample holds other DNA sequences that translate to the same CDR3. The chain joins TRBV5-1 to TRBJ2-3, with D possibly matching TRBD2 (6 bases). The germline V gene encodes CDR1 SGHRS and CDR2 YFSETQ. The CDR3 covers 14 residues. The CDR3 sequence: CASSLAGSTDTQYF. The CDR3 coding sequence is TGCGCCAGCAGTTTGGCGGGAAGCACAGATACGCAGTATTTT. The whole variable domain, filled in from reference TRBV5-1 and TRBJ2-3, reads KAGVTQTPRYLIKTRGQQVTLSCSPISGHRSVSWYQQTPGQGLQFLFEYFSETQRNKGNFPGRFSGRQFSNSRSEMNVSTLELGDSALYLCASSLAGSTDTQYFGPGTRLTVL.

The chain recombines TRBV18 with TRBJ1-1; maybe TRBD1 (5 bases). V lost 0 bases and J 5 bases, leaving 16 bases between the germline ends. Germline values: CDR1 KGHSH, CDR2 LQKENI. The CDR3 is 16 amino acids. The CDR3 region is CASSPPSGGKGTEAFF. CDR3 coding DNA: TGTGCCAGCTCACCACCGAGCGGGGGAAAAGGGACTGAAGCTTTCTTT.